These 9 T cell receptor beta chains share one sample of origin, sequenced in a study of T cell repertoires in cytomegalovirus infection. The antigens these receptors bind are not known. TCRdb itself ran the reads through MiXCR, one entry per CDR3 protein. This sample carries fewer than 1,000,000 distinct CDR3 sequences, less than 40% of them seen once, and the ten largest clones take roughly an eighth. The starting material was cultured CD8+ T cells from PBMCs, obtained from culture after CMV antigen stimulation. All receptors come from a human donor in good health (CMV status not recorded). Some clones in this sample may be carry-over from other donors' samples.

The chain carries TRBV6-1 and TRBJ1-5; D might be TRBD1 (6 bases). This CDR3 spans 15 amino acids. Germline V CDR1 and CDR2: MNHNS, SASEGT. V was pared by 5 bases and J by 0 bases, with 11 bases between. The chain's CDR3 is CASSIQGVSNQPQHF. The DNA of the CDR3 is TGTGCCAGCAGTATACAGGGTGTTAGCAATCAGCCCCAGCATTTT.

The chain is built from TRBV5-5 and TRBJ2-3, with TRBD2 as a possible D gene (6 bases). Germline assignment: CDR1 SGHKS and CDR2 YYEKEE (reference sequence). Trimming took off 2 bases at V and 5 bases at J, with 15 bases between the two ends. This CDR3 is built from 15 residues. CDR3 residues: CASSLVGNGGDTQYF. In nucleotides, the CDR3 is TGTGCCAGCAGCTTAGTAGGGAACGGGGGAGATACGCAGTATTTT.

DNA of the CDR3: TGTGCCAGCAGCCCCGTACCATCAGGGTTATCACCCCTCCACTTT. Translating gives CASSPVPSGLSPLHF. The gene calls are TRBV7-9 and TRBJ1-6, with D possibly matching TRBD1 (5 bases). This CDR3 spans 15 amino acids. Per the germline V gene, CDR1 is SEHNR and CDR2 is FQNEAQ (reference sequence). Between the trimmed V and J ends, which lost 5 bases and 10 bases, there was a span of 18 bases.

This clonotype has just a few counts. CDR3 in amino acids: CASSQGLGNYGYTF. In DNA form, the CDR3 reads TGCGCCAGCAGCCAAGGTTTGGGAAACTATGGCTACACCTTC. This chain uses TRBV4-3 with TRBJ1-2, with no clear D. V was cut by 1 base and J by 2 bases, with 8 bases left in between. Germline V gene lookup returns CDR1 LGHNA and CDR2 YSLEER. This CDR3 region has 14 residues.

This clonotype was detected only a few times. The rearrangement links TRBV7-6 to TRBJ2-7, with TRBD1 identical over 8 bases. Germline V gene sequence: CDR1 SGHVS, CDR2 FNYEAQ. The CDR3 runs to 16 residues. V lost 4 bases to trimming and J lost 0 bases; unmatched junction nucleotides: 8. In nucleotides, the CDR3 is TGTGCCAGCAGCTCAGGGACAGGCACGAGCTCCTACGAGCAGTACTTC. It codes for CASSSGTGTSSYEQYF. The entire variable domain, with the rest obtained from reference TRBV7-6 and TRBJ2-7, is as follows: GAGVSQSPRYKVTKRGQDVALRCDPISGHVSLYWYRQALGQGPEFLTYFNYEAQQDKSGLPNDRFSAERPEGSISTLTIQRTEQRDSAMYRCASSSGTGTSSYEQYFGPGTRLTVT.

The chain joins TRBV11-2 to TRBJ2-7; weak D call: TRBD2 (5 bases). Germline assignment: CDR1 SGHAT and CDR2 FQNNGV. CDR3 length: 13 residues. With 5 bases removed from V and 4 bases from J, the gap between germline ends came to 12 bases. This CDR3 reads CASSIGSGYEQYF. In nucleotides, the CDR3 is TGTGCCAGCAGCATTGGGTCGGGGTACGAGCAGTACTTC.

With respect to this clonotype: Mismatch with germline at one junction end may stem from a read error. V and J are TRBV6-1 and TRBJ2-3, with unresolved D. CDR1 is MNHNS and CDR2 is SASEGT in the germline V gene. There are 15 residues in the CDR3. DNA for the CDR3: TGTGCCAGCACTGAAAAGAGGCTACGCACAGATACGCAGTATTTT. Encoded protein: CASTEKRLRTDTQYF.

This chain's CDR3 is CASTHIRDRGTEAFF. Written as DNA, the CDR3 is TGTGCCAGTACCCACATCCGGGACAGGGGCACTGAAGCTTTCTTT. The J gene is TRBJ1-1, the V gene TRBV19, with 10 bases matching TRBD1. The CDR3 length is 15 residues. V lost 7 bases to trimming and J lost 4 bases; unmatched junction nucleotides: 9. CDR1 and CDR2 (germline): LNHDA, SQIVND (reference sequence).

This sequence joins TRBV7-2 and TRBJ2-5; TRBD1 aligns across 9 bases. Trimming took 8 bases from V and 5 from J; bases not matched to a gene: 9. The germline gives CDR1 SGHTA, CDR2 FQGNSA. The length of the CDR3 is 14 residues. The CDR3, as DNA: TGTGCCAGCGAGGCCACAGGGGGCGTGGAGACCCAGTACTTC. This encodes CASEATGGVETQYF. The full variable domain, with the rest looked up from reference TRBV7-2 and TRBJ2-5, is GAGVSQSPSNKVTEKGKDVELRCDPISGHTALYWYRQSLGQGLEFLIYFQGNSAPDKSGLPSDRFSAERTGGSVSTLTIQRTQQEDSAVYLCASEATGGVETQYFGPGTRLLVL.